This T cell receptor (beta chain) was documented in a study of shared clonotypes between healthy human individuals. Study-wide results and limits: Several donors shared approximately 5% of their naive CD4 clonotypes. What naive subsets generally showed was a larger estimated richness than memory subsets showed.

The CDR3 runs 11 residues. Germline CDR1 SQVTM, CDR2 ANQGSEA. The ends were cut back, 4 bases at V and 8 bases at J, with 11 bases in the middle. TCRdb keeps only in-frame clones here, not all; method: immunoSEQ multiplex PCR. The data hold more than 550,000 clones, with about 92% observed a single time. On this clone: Its antigen is unknown.

The sequenced sample consisted of memory CD8+ T cells from PBMCs. Specified subset: CD45RO+ cells pooled with CCR7-negative TemRA cells. V is TRBV29-1 and J is TRBJ1-2; D uncertain. This TCR was sampled from a young man in good health. Some clones in this sample may be carry-over from other donors' samples. The chain's CDR3 is CSVAGDDGYTF. The DNA for the CDR3 is TGCAGCGTTGCTGGGGATGACGGCTACACCTTC.